A single sample is the source of the 17 T cell receptor beta chains below, sequenced in a study of CD8 T cells in ankylosing spondylitis. Regarding the study as a whole: A TCR beta motif of 7 or 8 highly homologous variants appeared characteristic of ankylosing spondylitis blood.

TCRdb reprocessed the 5' RACE reads via MiXCR and lists one record per CDR3 protein. The sample contains some 840,000 distinct CDR3 sequences, approximately 12% of which appear only once. These TCRs are of unknown antigen specificity. The sequenced material came from blood, either unsorted or a sorted T cell fraction (not recorded which). These receptors came from a male donor with ankylosing spondylitis.

The chain uses TRBV4-3 and TRBJ2-3, with 10 bases identical to TRBD2. Germline trimming cut 5 bases from V and 3 bases from J; bases unmatched to any gene: 8. This CDR3 region has 16 residues. Germline V CDR1 and CDR2: LGHNA, YSLEER. CDR3: CASSISLSGGTDTQYF. CDR3 DNA: TGCGCCAGCAGCATCTCCCTTAGCGGGGGGACAGATACGCAGTATTTT.

The chain employs TRBV6-5 and TRBJ1-5; D ambiguous. Germline CDR1 reads MNHEY; CDR2 reads SVGAGI. V lost 2 bases and J 4 bases, leaving 6 bases between the germline ends. CDR3 length equals 13 residues. The CDR3 sequence: CASSYTLNQPQHF. The DNA for the CDR3 is TGTGCCAGCAGTTACACGTTAAATCAGCCCCAGCATTTT.

The chain recombines TRBV6-2 or TRBV6-3 with TRBJ1-1, with unresolved D. V gave up 7 bases and J gave up 0 bases, with 18 bases separating them. The CDR3 extends over 16 amino acids. The germline V gene has CDR1 MNHEY and CDR2 SVGEGT. In DNA form, the CDR3 reads TGTGCCAGCAACTCCCGGAGGGTTAGGCTGAACACTGAAGCTTTCTTT. This codes for CASNSRRVRLNTEAFF.

This sequence joins TRBV10-3 and TRBJ1-6, with 10 bases aligning to TRBD1. J gave up 9 bases and V 2 bases, and 4 bases lay outside the gene matches. The V gene's germline CDR1 is ENHRY and CDR2 SYGVKD. The CDR3 sequence is 15 residues long. The CDR3 DNA reads TGTGCCATCAGTGAGGCGACAGGGGGCTCTTCACCCCTCCACTTT. The encoded protein is CAISEATGGSSPLHF.

The chain links TRBV12-3 or TRBV12-4 to TRBJ1-1; the D is unclear. The V and J ends lost 3 bases and 3 bases respectively, with 5 bases between them. The CDR3 has 12 amino acids. CDR3 loop: CASSFLDTEAFF. CDR3 bases: TGTGCCAGCAGTTTTTTGGACACTGAAGCTTTCTTT.

This clonotype was picked up a small number of times. The rearrangement joins TRBV28 to TRBJ1-2; no reliable D call. Germline CDR1 and CDR2: MDHEN and SYDVKM. V was cut by 3 bases and J by 5 bases, with 16 bases left in between. This CDR3 is built from 15 residues. The CDR3 reads CASSLPDAGGYGYTF. As DNA, the CDR3 is TGTGCCAGCAGTTTGCCTGATGCGGGAGGTTATGGCTACACCTTC.

This chain uses TRBV18 with TRBJ1-1; D might be TRBD1 (5 bases). V was pared by 6 bases and J by 5 bases, with 16 bases between. CDR3 size: 14 residues. Germline CDR1 KGHSH, CDR2 LQKENI. This CDR3 is CASSRSGGRTEAFF. The CDR3 nucleotides are TGTGCCAGCTCGCGCTCCGGGGGGAGGACTGAAGCTTTCTTT.

This chain uses TRBV11-2 with TRBJ2-4; D possibly matches TRBD1 or TRBD2 (5 bases each). CDR1 and CDR2 (germline): SGHAT, FQNNGV. The CDR3 spans 17 residues. Trimming shortened V by 3 bases and J by 3 bases, and 18 bases separated the two germline ends. The CDR3 region has the DNA TGTGCCAGCAGCTTTCGGGACCCACGTTTTGGCAAAAACATTCAGTACTTC. It is translated as CASSFRDPRFGKNIQYF.

The rearrangement uses TRBV1 and TRBJ1-4. TRBV1 is designated a pseudogene. This CDR3 is 13 amino acids long. The DNA for the CDR3 is TGCACCAGCAGGGCCAGACGTTTCGAAAAACTGTTTTTT. Residues: CTSRARRFEKLFF.

A few counts support this clonotype. The V gene is TRBV15, the J gene TRBJ1-4, with D maybe TRBD1 (6 bases). This CDR3 is 16 amino acids long. The germline gives CDR1 LNHNV, CDR2 YYDKDF (reference sequence). Trimming removed 0 bases from V and 6 bases from J, with 14 bases in between. The CDR3 DNA reads as TGTGCCACCAGCAGAGATATCGGGGGCTATCATGAAAAACTGTTTTTT. It translates to CATSRDIGGYHEKLFF.

This rearrangement joins TRBV6-1 to TRBJ1-2; D is ambiguous. CDR3 length: 13 residues. Trimming removed 6 bases at V and 4 bases at J, with 12 bases between. Germline V gene sequence: CDR1 MNHNS, CDR2 SASEGT. CDR3 sequence: CASSADGIYGYTF. The DNA for the CDR3 is TGTGCCAGCAGCGCGGACGGAATCTATGGCTACACCTTC.

The V call is TRBV7-6, the J call TRBJ2-2; 8 nucleotides agree with TRBD2. Germline loops: CDR1 SGHVS, CDR2 FNYEAQ. V lost 5 bases, J lost 5 bases, and 7 bases stayed unmatched. There are 15 residues in the CDR3. CDR3 in DNA: TGTGCCAGCAGCCCGAGGGGCGGGAGGACCGGGGAGCTGTTTTTT. This codes for CASSPRGGRTGELFF.

V usage is TRBV5-1 and J usage is TRBJ1-2; D perhaps matches TRBD1 (6 bases). V lost 4 bases, J lost 8 bases, and 18 bases lay in between. The length of the CDR3 is 14 residues. Germline V lookup: CDR1 SGHRS, CDR2 YFSETQ. The CDR3 nucleotides read TGCGCCAGCAGCGAAGATACAGGGTGGGGCGGCTACACCTTC. Translation: CASSEDTGWGGYTF.

V gene TRBV2 combines with J gene TRBJ2-1; TRBD2 agrees at 7 bases. Germline loops: CDR1 SNHLY, CDR2 FYNNEI. The J segment lost 4 bases and the V segment lost 8 bases, leaving 17 bases of the junction unmatched. The CDR3 sequence is 17 residues long. The CDR3 coding sequence is TGTGCCAGCCGCCCAGGTGCGGGAGACCCCTTATACAATGAGCAGTTCTTC. As protein: CASRPGAGDPLYNEQFF.

V and J are TRBV9 and TRBJ2-7; unclear D gene. The V and J ends lost 0 bases and 3 bases respectively, with 16 bases between them. This CDR3 is 16 amino acids long. CDR1 is SGDLS and CDR2 is YYNGEE in the germline V gene. CDR3 bases: TGTGCCAGCAGCGTAGCTACGGGCGGTGCAGACTACGAGCAGTACTTC. Its translation: CASSVATGGADYEQYF.

The V call is TRBV20-1, the J call TRBJ2-3, with TRBD2 matching over 7 bases. Trimming cost V 5 bases and J 10 bases; bases outside gene matches: 3. The CDR3 covers 10 residues. CDR1 and CDR2 from the germline V gene are DFQATT and SNEGSKA (reference sequence). DNA for the CDR3: TGCAGTGCTCGGGACTACTCGCAGTATTTT. Its protein is CSARDYSQYF.

This clonotype was picked up many times. V is TRBV6-5 and J is TRBJ2-5; weak D call: TRBD2 (5 bases). V gave up 4 bases and J gave up 5 bases, with 14 bases separating them. The CDR3 has 14 residues. Germline CDR1 reads MNHEY; CDR2 reads SVGAGI. DNA for the CDR3: TGTGCCAGCAGTTCATATAGCGTGGGGGAGACCCAGTACTTC. Translating gives CASSSYSVGETQYF.